The 16 T cell receptor beta chains below come from one sample, sequenced in a study of blood T cell repertoires in COVID-19. TCRdb keeps only in-frame clones here, not all; method: immunoSEQ multiplex PCR. This sample has about 210,000 clones, with 70% to 90% found just once. Specimen: PBMCs or T cells enriched from blood (not recorded which). The receptor set was obtained from a woman aged 18-35 years who had recovered from COVID-19.

This clone has just a few counts. The chain carries TRBV19 and TRBJ2-2; D is possibly TRBD1 (5 bases). Germline CDR1 LNHDA, CDR2 SQIVND (reference sequence). CDR3 length: 15 amino acids. V was shortened by 5 bases and J by 7 bases, with 17 bases between the two germline ends. CDR3 in amino acids: CASSLGQGKHGELFF. The CDR3 coding sequence is TGTGCCAGTAGTTTAGGGCAGGGAAAGCACGGGGAGCTGTTTTTT. Combining the CDR3 with reference TRBV19 and TRBJ2-2 gives the whole variable domain DGGITQSPKYLFRKEGQNVTLSCEQNLNHDAMYWYRQDPGQGLRLIYYSQIVNDFQKGDIAEGYSVSREKKESFPLTVTSAQKNPTAFYLCASSLGQGKHGELFFGEGSRLTVL.

This clone was detected a few times. The genes are TRBV30 and TRBJ1-2; 7 nucleotides align to TRBD1. Trimming at V came to 3 bases and at J to 8 bases, leaving 9 bases not matched to a gene. Germline values: CDR1 GTSNPN, CDR2 SVGIG (reference sequence). The CDR3 contains 13 residues. CDR3 sequence reads: CAWSLGQSYGYTF. The CDR3 coding sequence is TGTGCCTGGAGCTTGGGACAGTCGTACGGCTACACCTTC.

This clone appeared once. The chain uses TRBV2 and TRBJ2-2, with 9 bases that match TRBD1. The V gene end was trimmed by 11 bases and the J gene end by 5 bases; junction bases not matched to a gene: 15. This CDR3 has 16 amino acids. Germline V gives CDR1 SNHLY, CDR2 FYNNEI. The chain's CDR3 is CAASPGQGKGTGELFF. The CDR3 region has the DNA TGTGCCGCGTCGCCGGGACAGGGCAAAGGGACCGGGGAGCTGTTTTTT.

The V gene is TRBV27, the J gene TRBJ1-2; possible D gene TRBD1, 5 bases. CDR3 size: 17 residues. The germline V gene has CDR1 MNHEY and CDR2 SMNVEV (reference sequence). Trimming pared 6 bases from V and 6 bases from J, leaving 26 bases between. The CDR3 is CASRAQGGEGALHGYTF. The CDR3, as DNA: TGTGCCAGCAGGGCGCAAGGAGGGGAGGGCGCCCTTCATGGCTACACCTTC.

The gene calls are TRBV7-6 and TRBJ1-6; the match to TRBD1 covers 9 bases. After removal of 5 bases from V and 7 bases from J, the junction contained 6 bases not matched to a gene. The germline CDR1 and CDR2 sequences are SGHVS and FNYEAQ. The CDR3 totals 15 residues. The CDR3 DNA reads as TGTGCCAGCAGCCGATGGACAGGGGACAATTCACCCCTCCACTTT. This translates into CASSRWTGDNSPLHF.

CDR3 nucleotides: TGTGCCAGCAGTATTACAGGGTCGCATGGCTACACCTTC. It yields the protein CASSITGSHGYTF. This chain uses TRBV9 with TRBJ1-2; weak D call: TRBD1 (6 bases). The CDR3 loop spans 13 amino acids. Per the germline V gene, CDR1 is SGDLS and CDR2 is YYNGEE. Trimming shortened V by 5 bases and J by 6 bases, and 14 bases separated the two germline ends.

The V call is TRBV27, the J call TRBJ2-7; D might be TRBD1 (6 bases). This CDR3 spans 16 amino acids. Trimming stripped 0 bases from V and 3 bases from J, with 15 bases between. Germline assignment: CDR1 MNHEY and CDR2 SMNVEV (reference sequence). The CDR3 reads CASSLSQDRYYYEQYF. The CDR3 DNA sequence: TGTGCCAGCAGTTTATCTCAGGACAGATACTACTACGAGCAGTACTTC.

The chain couples TRBV6-5 to TRBJ1-5, with D possibly being TRBD1 (5 bases). The CDR3 is 13 residues long. Germline V CDR1 and CDR2: MNHEY, SVGAGI. V was shortened by 6 bases and J by 7 bases, with 13 bases between the two germline ends. CDR3 DNA: TGTGCCAGCAGAGTTACTCAGGGCCAGCCCCAGCATTTT. This encodes CASRVTQGQPQHF.

This sequence joins TRBV29-1 and TRBJ2-2; maybe TRBD1 (6 bases). Germline V lookup: CDR1 SQVTM, CDR2 ANQGSEA. The CDR3 sequence is 15 residues long. V lost 7 bases and J 1 base, leaving 16 bases between the germline ends. Here the CDR3 DNA reads TGCAGCGGTACAATGACAGGCGGGAACACCGGGGAGCTGTTTTTT. It specifies CSGTMTGGNTGELFF.

The gene calls are TRBV27 and TRBJ2-7; D perhaps matches TRBD1 (5 bases). This CDR3 has 15 amino acids. Germline CDR1 reads MNHEY; CDR2 reads SMNVEV (reference sequence). Trimming took 3 bases from V and 1 from J, leaving 13 bases between them. The DNA of the CDR3 is TGTGCCAGCAGTTTCCTGGCAGGGTCATCCTACGAGCAGTACTTC. The encoded protein is CASSFLAGSSYEQYF.

This chain connects TRBV7-8 to TRBJ1-2; TRBD1 matches 9 bases. The CDR3 is 17 residues long. Looked up from germline, CDR1 is SGHVS and CDR2 is FQNEAQ. V dropped 1 base and J dropped 4; count of bases not matched to a gene: 10. The CDR3 is CASSLETGGGPRYGYTF. The CDR3 nucleotides are TGTGCCAGCAGCTTAGAAACAGGGGGCGGTCCTCGCTATGGCTACACCTTC.

This rearrangement joins TRBV29-1 to TRBJ2-7, with 8 bases matching TRBD1. The CDR3 runs to 11 residues. Losses at the gene ends were 5 bases for V and 7 bases for J; bases not matched to a gene: 4. Germline V gene lookup returns CDR1 SQVTM and CDR2 ANQGSEA. The CDR3 sequence: CSVWRTGEQYF. In DNA, the CDR3 is TGCAGCGTTTGGAGGACAGGGGAGCAGTACTTC.

The gene calls are TRBV28 and TRBJ1-1; 9 bases match TRBD1. CDR3 length: 14 residues. V trimming: 4 bases; J trimming: 4 bases; junction bases outside the gene matches: 4. CDR1 is MDHEN and CDR2 is SYDVKM in the germline V gene. CDR3 sequence reads: CASSWTGEGTEAFF. DNA of the CDR3: TGTGCCAGCAGTTGGACAGGGGAGGGCACTGAAGCTTTCTTT. Combining the CDR3 with reference TRBV28 and TRBJ1-1 gives the whole variable domain DVKVTQSSRYLVKRTGEKVFLECVQDMDHENMFWYRQDPGLGLRLIYFSYDVKMKEKGDIPEGYSVSREKKERFSLILESASTNQTSMYLCASSWTGEGTEAFFGQGTRLTVV.

The V call is TRBV4-1, the J call TRBJ2-3; 8 bases are a match to TRBD2. V shed 4 bases, J shed 9 bases, and the junction held 18 bases outside the gene matches. This CDR3 is built from 17 residues. Germline V lookup: CDR1 MGHRA, CDR2 YSYEKL. The CDR3 loop reads CASSLNPERGRGDTQYF. CDR3 nucleotide sequence: TGCGCCAGCAGCCTCAACCCCGAGCGGGGGCGGGGGGACACGCAGTATTTT.

The chain has TRBV19 and TRBJ1-1; D perhaps matches TRBD1 (5 bases). Per the germline V gene, CDR1 is LNHDA and CDR2 is SQIVND (reference sequence). The length of the CDR3 is 14 residues. Deletions cut 6 bases from V and 3 bases from J, with 14 bases between. CDR3 DNA: TGTGCCAGTAGGGCCCAGGGAAGGGACACTGAAGCTTTCTTT. Translated, it gives CASRAQGRDTEAFF.

The chain joins TRBV11-3 to TRBJ2-5, with 14 bases fitting TRBD2. The CDR3 totals 16 residues. V trimming: 5 bases; J trimming: 1 base; junction bases outside the gene matches: 3. Per germline, CDR1 SGHNT and CDR2 YENEEA. CDR3: CASSPTSGGAQETQYF. CDR3 sequence (DNA): TGTGCCAGCAGCCCGACTAGCGGGGGGGCCCAAGAGACCCAGTACTTC.